This T cell receptor beta chain is from a study of blood T cells in healthy people across ages. This CDR3 contains 14 residues. Germline V lookup: CDR1 DFQATT, CDR2 SNEGSKA (reference sequence). It was with a sample-barcoded 5' primer and a J-beta primer mix that a second PCR of about 7 to 12 cycles was run. TCRdb ran MiXCR on the 5' RACE reads and lists one entry per CDR3 protein. The sample lists 270,000 or so distinct CDR3 sequences; 27% were seen once. There are a few counts of this clonotype. This clonotype was obtained from a woman aged 70 to 79 in good health. The material sequenced was blood. J is TRBJ2-7 and V is TRBV20-1; 9 bases are shared with TRBD1. Near its end, the DNA agrees better with TRBJ2-5, so the J call may be wrong. The CDR3 DNA is TGCAGTGCTAAAGGGACAGGGTGGAGAGAGACCCAGTACTTC. Amino acids: CSAKGTGWRETQYF.